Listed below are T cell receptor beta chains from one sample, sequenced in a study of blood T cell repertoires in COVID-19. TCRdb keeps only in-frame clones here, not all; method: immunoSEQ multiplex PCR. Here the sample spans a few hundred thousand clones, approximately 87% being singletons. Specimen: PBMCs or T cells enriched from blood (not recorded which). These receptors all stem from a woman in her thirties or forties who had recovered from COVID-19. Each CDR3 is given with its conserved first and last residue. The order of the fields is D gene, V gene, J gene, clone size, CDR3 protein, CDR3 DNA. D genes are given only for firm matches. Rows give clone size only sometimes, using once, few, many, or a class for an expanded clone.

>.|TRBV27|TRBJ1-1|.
CAQAEMNTEAFF
TGTGCCCAGGCAGAAATGAACACTGAAGCTTTCTTT
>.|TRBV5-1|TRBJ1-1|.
CASSPTRGVETEAFF
TGCGCCAGCAGCCCCACCCGGGGGGTGGAAACTGAAGCTTTCTTT
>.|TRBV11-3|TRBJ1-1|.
CASSFGANTEAFF
TGTGCCAGCAGCTTTGGGGCGAACACTGAAGCTTTCTTT
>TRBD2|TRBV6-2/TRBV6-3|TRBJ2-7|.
CASSYSSSQRGRQYF
TGTGCCAGCAGTTACTCGAGTTCGCAGCGGGGGAGGCAGTACTTC
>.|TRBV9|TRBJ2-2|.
CASQVGGTNTGELFF
TGTGCCAGCCAGGTGGGCGGGACTAACACCGGGGAGCTGTTTTTT
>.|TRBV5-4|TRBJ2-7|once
CASSQGQNKYEQYF
TGTGCCAGCAGCCAAGGACAGAACAAGTACGAGCAGTACTTC
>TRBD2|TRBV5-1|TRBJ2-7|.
CASSFGASGSGASYEQYF
TGCGCCAGCAGCTTCGGAGCTAGCGGGAGTGGGGCATCCTACGAGCAGTACTTC
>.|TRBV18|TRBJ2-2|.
CASSPPFRGVGTGELFF
TGTGCCAGCTCACCACCGTTCAGGGGCGTGGGCACCGGGGAGCTGTTTTTT
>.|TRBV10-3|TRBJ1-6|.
CAARRDSYNSPLHF
TGTGCCGCTCGACGGGACTCCTATAATTCACCCCTCCACTTT
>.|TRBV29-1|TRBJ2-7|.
CSVGTVLTYEQYF
TGCAGCGTTGGGACAGTCCTTACCTACGAGCAGTACTTC
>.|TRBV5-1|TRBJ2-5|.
CASSFRGVDISETQYF
TGCGCCAGCAGCTTCCGAGGAGTGGACATTTCGGAGACCCAGTACTTC
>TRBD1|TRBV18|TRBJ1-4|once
CASSRIQTGGEKLFF
TGTGCCAGCTCACGGATTCAGACAGGGGGCGAAAAACTGTTTTTT
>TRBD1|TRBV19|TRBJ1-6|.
CASTMRQGGSPLHF
TGTGCCAGTACGATGAGACAGGGAGGCTCACCCCTCCACTTT
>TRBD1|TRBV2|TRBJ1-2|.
CASSLQGTAVYGYTF
TGTGCCAGCAGTCTGCAGGGGACAGCTGTATATGGCTACACCTTC
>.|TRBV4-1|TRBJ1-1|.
CASSQDRQGPEAFF
TGCGCCAGCAGCCAAGATCGGCAGGGGCCTGAAGCTTTCTTT
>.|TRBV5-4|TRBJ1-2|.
CASSRDFNYGYTF
TGTGCCAGCAGTCGGGACTTTAACTATGGCTACACCTTC
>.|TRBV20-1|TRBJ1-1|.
CSASFGGSGHRNTEAFF
TGCAGTGCTAGTTTTGGTGGCTCGGGACATAGGAACACTGAAGCTTTCTTT
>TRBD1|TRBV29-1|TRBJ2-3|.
CSVRDRGKDTQYF
TGCAGCGTCCGGGACAGGGGAAAAGATACGCAGTATTTT
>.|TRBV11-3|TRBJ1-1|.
CASSSHRNTEAFF
TGTGCCAGCAGCTCCCACAGAAACACTGAAGCTTTCTTT